These T cell receptor beta chains were read from a single sample in a study of T-cell reconstitution after alpha-beta-depleted transplantation in children. TCRdb reprocessed the PCR reads via MiXCR and lists one record per CDR3 protein. The data hold approximately 400,000 distinct CDR3 sequences, with approximately 11% observed a single time. The specimen comprised PBMCs from the stem cell graft donor, sampled from the stem cell graft. The source of these receptors is a human donor who donated a stem cell graft to a child with acute myeloid leukemia. CDR3s include the opening cysteine and the closing phenylalanine or tryptophan. A D gene is named only where the DNA matches it firmly. A clone size is listed for some rows: how often the clone was seen (once, few, many), or a class if it is expanded.

j_gene | d_gene | abundance | v_gene | CDR3aa | CDR3nt
TRBJ2-3 | NA | many | TRBV6-2/TRBV6-3 | CASRGLVRSTDTQYF | TGTGCCAGCAGAGGATTAGTCCGTAGCACAGATACGCAGTATTTT
TRBJ2-2 | NA | many | TRBV29-1 | CSVVGNTGELFF | TGCAGCGTTGTAGGGAACACCGGGGAGCTGTTTTTT
TRBJ2-2 | NA | few | TRBV5-1 | CASSLGNNRAGELFF | TGCGCCAGCAGCTTGGGCAACAACAGGGCCGGGGAGCTGTTTTTT
TRBJ1-1 | NA | NA | TRBV7-8 | CASSLDLTLTEAFF | TGTGCCAGCAGCTTAGACCTAACCCTCACTGAAGCTTTCTTT
TRBJ2-5 | NA | many | TRBV21-1 | CASGWGTAQETQYF | TGTGCCAGCGGATGGGGTACTGCGCAAGAGACCCAGTACTTC
TRBJ2-3 | NA | few | TRBV20-1 | CSARVFGRGTDTQYF | TGCAGTGCTAGAGTATTTGGGCGGGGCACAGATACGCAGTATTTT
TRBJ2-5 | TRBD1 | NA | TRBV9 | CASSEGADLGTQYF | TGTGCCAGCAGCGAGGGGGCAGACCTAGGGACCCAGTACTTC
TRBJ1-3 | NA | many | TRBV6-5 | CASSSAGGLGNTIYF | TGTGCCAGCAGTTCCGCGGGGGGCCTGGGAAACACCATATATTTT
TRBJ2-3 | NA | NA | TRBV5-1 | CASSLGAPADTQYF | TGCGCCAGCAGCTTGGGGGCCCCGGCTGATACGCAGTATTTT
TRBJ2-5 | TRBD1 | few | TRBV20-1 | CSARDATGAQETQYF | TGCAGTGCTAGAGATGCGACAGGGGCCCAAGAGACCCAGTACTTC
TRBJ1-4 | NA | few | TRBV11-1 | CASSPLGATFATNEKLFF | TGTGCCAGCAGCCCACTCGGGGCGACATTTGCAACTAATGAAAAACTGTTTTTT
TRBJ2-7 | TRBD2 | few | TRBV4-3 | CASSPSGSGSFYEQYF | TGCGCCAGCAGCCCCTCGGGTAGCGGGAGCTTCTACGAGCAGTACTTC
TRBJ1-3 | NA | NA | TRBV18 | CASSRITGPGNTIYF | TGTGCCAGCTCACGAATTACAGGGCCTGGAAACACCATATATTTT
TRBJ1-2 | TRBD1 | many | TRBV5-4 | CASSLGQGSGYGYTF | TGTGCCAGCAGCCTGGGACAGGGGTCGGGCTATGGCTACACCTTC
TRBJ2-3 | NA | NA | TRBV7-2 | CASSLFVSDTQYF | TGTGCCAGCAGCTTATTTGTATCAGATACGCAGTATTTT
TRBJ2-1 | TRBD1 | many | TRBV11-1 | CASSLYRDRTYNEQFF | TGTGCCAGCAGCTTATATAGGGACAGGACCTACAATGAGCAGTTCTTC
TRBJ2-1 | NA | few | TRBV20-1 | CSARRGSAYNEQFF | TGCAGTGCTAGACGAGGGAGCGCCTACAATGAGCAGTTCTTC
TRBJ2-6 | TRBD1 | NA | TRBV27 | CASRDRAGGANVLTF | TGTGCCAGCAGGGACAGGGCTGGTGGGGCCAACGTCCTGACTTTC
TRBJ2-2 | NA | NA | TRBV4-2 | CASSQGWRGDAGELFF | TGTGCCAGCAGCCAAGGGTGGAGGGGGGATGCCGGGGAGCTGTTTTTT
TRBJ2-1 | TRBD2 | few | TRBV6-2/TRBV6-3 | CASRLPGGGSSLGEQFF | TGTGCCAGCAGACTCCCGGGAGGCGGGAGTTCCCTTGGTGAGCAGTTCTTC
TRBJ2-7 | TRBD2 | many | TRBV20-1 | CSASASGAFSYEQYF | TGCAGTGCTAGTGCTAGCGGGGCGTTCTCCTACGAGCAGTACTTC
TRBJ1-3 | NA | few | TRBV6-1 | CASRPDGVSGNTIYF | TGTGCCAGCAGGCCTGACGGCGTCTCTGGAAACACCATATATTTT
TRBJ2-2 | TRBD2 | few | TRBV6-1 | CASSRIAGSGELFF | TGTGCCAGCAGCCGAATAGCGGGGTCCGGGGAGCTGTTTTTT
TRBJ2-1 | TRBD2 | NA | TRBV2 | CASREKRLAGSYNEQFF | TGTGCCAGCAGGGAAAAGCGACTAGCGGGGAGTTACAATGAGCAGTTCTTC
TRBJ2-2 | TRBD2 | few | TRBV20-1 | CSARLAGAGELFF | TGCAGTGCTAGACTAGCGGGAGCCGGGGAGCTGTTTTTT
TRBJ2-3 | NA | NA | TRBV5-1 | CASRYRQDRDTQYF | TGCGCCAGCAGATATAGACAGGATCGAGATACGCAGTATTTT
TRBJ1-2 | NA | NA | TRBV20-1 | CSATTVDAYTGYGYTF | TGCAGTGCCACGACAGTCGACGCATACACTGGCTATGGCTACACCTTC
TRBJ2-3 | TRBD2 | NA | TRBV9 | CASSVVSGGDTQYF | TGTGCCAGCAGCGTAGTTAGCGGGGGGGATACGCAGTATTTT
TRBJ2-3 | TRBD2 | NA | TRBV7-8 | CASSRSGRAPDTQYF | TGTGCCAGCAGCCGAAGCGGGAGGGCCCCAGATACGCAGTATTTT
TRBJ2-3 | TRBD2 | NA | TRBV20-1 | CSARVLAGGPVGDTQYF | TGCAGTGCTAGAGTACTAGCGGGAGGGCCAGTCGGAGATACGCAGTATTTT
TRBJ2-2 | NA | many | TRBV12-3/TRBV12-4 | CASSGGENTGELFF | TGTGCCAGCAGCGGCGGGGAAAACACCGGGGAGCTGTTTTTT
TRBJ1-5 | NA | NA | TRBV10-3 | CATSASRTGLGSNQPQHF | TGTGCCACCAGTGCATCACGCACAGGTCTTGGGAGCAATCAGCCCCAGCATTTT
TRBJ2-7 | NA | many | TRBV10-3 | CAISESGSIYEQYF | TGTGCCATCAGTGAGTCCGGCTCTATCTACGAGCAGTACTTC
TRBJ2-2 | TRBD1 | few | TRBV6-5 | CASSYYQGADGELFF | TGTGCCAGCAGTTACTACCAGGGGGCGGACGGGGAGCTGTTTTTT
TRBJ2-7 | TRBD2 | NA | TRBV12-3/TRBV12-4 | CASSRTSGMSYEQYF | TGTGCCAGCAGCCGGACTAGCGGTATGAGCTACGAGCAGTACTTC
TRBJ1-6 | NA | NA | TRBV5-1 | CASSPLPGAGTTNNSPLHF | TGCGCCAGCAGCCCGCTGCCTGGAGCCGGGACAACTAATAATTCACCCCTCCACTTT
TRBJ2-3 | NA | few | TRBV5-6 | CASSLGRWTDTQYF | TGTGCCAGCAGCTTGGGGCGTTGGACAGATACGCAGTATTTT
TRBJ2-5 | TRBD2 | many | TRBV20-1 | CSALAAGQSGTQYF | TGCAGTGCTTTGGCAGCGGGGCAGTCGGGGACCCAGTACTTC
TRBJ2-7 | NA | many | TRBV7-2 | CASSLNAAAEQYF | TGTGCCAGCAGCTTAAACGCAGCTGCTGAGCAGTACTTC
TRBJ1-5 | NA | NA | TRBV9 | CASSVGFSNQPQHF | TGTGCCAGCAGCGTAGGCTTTAGCAATCAGCCCCAGCATTTT
TRBJ2-5 | NA | few | TRBV3-1 | CASSQDPRLRKETQYF | TGTGCCAGCAGCCAAGATCCAAGGCTACGAAAAGAGACCCAGTACTTC
TRBJ2-3 | TRBD2 | few | TRBV9 | CASSGTSGRITDTQYF | TGTGCCAGCAGCGGGACTAGCGGGAGGATCACAGATACGCAGTATTTT
TRBJ1-1 | NA | many | TRBV7-8 | CASSPTGSEAFF | TGTGCCAGCAGCCCCACAGGGTCTGAAGCTTTCTTT
TRBJ1-6 | TRBD1 | NA | TRBV7-9 | CASSFFSGQGDSPLHF | TGTGCCAGCAGCTTTTTTTCCGGACAGGGGGATTCACCCCTCCACTTT
TRBJ1-1 | NA | few | TRBV12-3/TRBV12-4 | CASSLTTGPNTEAFF | TGTGCCAGCAGTTTAACGACAGGACCGAACACTGAAGCTTTCTTT
TRBJ2-1 | TRBD2 | few | TRBV25-1 | CASSDASSGSFNEQFF | TGTGCCAGCAGTGACGCCTCTAGCGGGAGTTTTAATGAGCAGTTCTTC
TRBJ1-5 | NA | NA | TRBV12-3/TRBV12-4 | CASRQQGQPQHF | TGTGCCAGCAGACAACAGGGCCAGCCCCAGCATTTT
TRBJ1-5 | NA | many | TRBV6-5 | CASSYIGLRQPQHF | TGTGCCAGCAGTTACATTGGGTTGCGTCAGCCCCAGCATTTT
TRBJ2-7 | NA | NA | TRBV20-1 | CSARPRPPDYEQYF | TGCAGTGCTAGGCCCCGGCCCCCGGACTACGAGCAGTACTTC
TRBJ2-1 | NA | few | TRBV7-9 | CASSSYQMGGTSYNEQFF | TGTGCCAGCAGCTCGTACCAAATGGGCGGAACCTCCTACAATGAGCAGTTCTTC
TRBJ2-1 | NA | few | TRBV6-4 | CASSDGPYNEQFF | TGTGCCAGCAGTGACGGCCCTTACAATGAGCAGTTCTTC
TRBJ1-1 | TRBD1 | NA | TRBV30 | CAWSLDRGRWDF | TGTGCCTGGAGCCTTGACAGGGGGCGATGGGATTTT
TRBJ2-7 | TRBD2 | NA | TRBV4-1 | CASSQVGGGAYEQYF | TGCGCCAGCAGCCAAGTGGGCGGGGGAGCCTACGAGCAGTACTTC
TRBJ2-2 | NA | few | TRBV6-2/TRBV6-3 | CASSYGLDSLNTGELFF | TGTGCCAGCAGTTACGGTCTGGACAGCCTAAACACCGGGGAGCTGTTTTTT
TRBJ2-6 | NA | NA | TRBV6-5 | CASSYSGSATGANVLTF | TGTGCCAGCAGTTACTCCGGTTCGGCAACTGGGGCCAACGTCCTGACTTTC
TRBJ1-3 | TRBD1 | NA | TRBV12-3/TRBV12-4 | CASRQGGSGNTIYF | TGTGCCAGCCGACAGGGAGGCTCTGGAAACACCATATATTTT